Sequencing of this T cell receptor beta chain was carried out in a study of STAT5B mutations in CD4+ large granular lymphocyte leukemia. Study-level points and caveats: Roughly a quarter of private leukemic clonotypes occurred rarely in other patients' non-leukemic repertoires. Patient CD4-sorted repertoires looked more clonal than healthy CD4+ repertoires, even without putative leukemic clones.

Concerning this clone: Its antigen is unidentified.

Assay: immunoSEQ multiplex PCR; the TCRdb copy retains only in-frame clones and omits some. Among tens of thousands of clones listed, roughly three quarters were seen once. CDR1 is MNHEY and CDR2 is SMNVEV in the germline V gene (reference sequence). The CDR3 is 16 amino acids. Trimming pared 6 bases from V and 9 bases from J, leaving 24 bases between. This chain joins TRBV27 and TRBJ1-5; maybe TRBD1 (5 bases). The sequence derives from a human donor in good health. The specimen was CD4+ T cells from blood buffy coats. CDR3 sequence reads: CASSPSSGTPPRPQHF. Here the CDR3 DNA reads TGTGCCAGCAGCCCCAGCAGCGGGACTCCGCCTCGGCCCCAGCATTTT.